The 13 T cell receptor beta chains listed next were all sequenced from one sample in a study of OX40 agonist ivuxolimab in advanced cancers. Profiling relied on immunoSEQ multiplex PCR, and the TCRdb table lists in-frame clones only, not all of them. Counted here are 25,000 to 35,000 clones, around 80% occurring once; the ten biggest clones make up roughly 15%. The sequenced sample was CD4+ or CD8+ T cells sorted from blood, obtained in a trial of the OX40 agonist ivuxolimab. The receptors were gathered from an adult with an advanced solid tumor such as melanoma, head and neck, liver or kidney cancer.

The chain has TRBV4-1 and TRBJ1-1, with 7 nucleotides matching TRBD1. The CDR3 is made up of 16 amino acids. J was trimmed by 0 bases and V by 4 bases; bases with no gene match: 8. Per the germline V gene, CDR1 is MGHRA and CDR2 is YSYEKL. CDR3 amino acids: CASSRPSGQMNTEAFF. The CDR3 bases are TGCGCCAGCAGCCGGCCGTCGGGACAGATGAACACTGAAGCTTTCTTT.

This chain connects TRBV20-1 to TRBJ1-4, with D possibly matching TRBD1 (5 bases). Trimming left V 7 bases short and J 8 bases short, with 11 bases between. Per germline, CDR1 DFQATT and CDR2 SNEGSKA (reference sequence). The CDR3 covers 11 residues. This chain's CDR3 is CSGLWGEKLFF. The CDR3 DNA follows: TGCAGTGGGTTGTGGGGCGAAAAACTGTTTTTT.

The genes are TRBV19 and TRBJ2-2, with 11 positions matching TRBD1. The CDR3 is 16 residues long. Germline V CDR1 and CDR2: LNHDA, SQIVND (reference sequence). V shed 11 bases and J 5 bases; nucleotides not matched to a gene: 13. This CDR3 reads CAFTPGQGAGTGELFF. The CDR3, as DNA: TGTGCCTTCACGCCAGGACAGGGGGCCGGGACCGGGGAGCTGTTTTTT. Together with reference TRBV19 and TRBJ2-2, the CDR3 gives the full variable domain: DGGITQSPKYLFRKEGQNVTLSCEQNLNHDAMYWYRQDPGQGLRLIYYSQIVNDFQKGDIAEGYSVSREKKESFPLTVTSAQKNPTAFYLCAFTPGQGAGTGELFFGEGSRLTVL.

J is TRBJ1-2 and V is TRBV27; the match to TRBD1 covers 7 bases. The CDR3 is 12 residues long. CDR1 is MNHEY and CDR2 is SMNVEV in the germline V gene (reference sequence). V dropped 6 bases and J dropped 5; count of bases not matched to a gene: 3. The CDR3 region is CASRQGRYGYTF. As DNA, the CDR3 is TGTGCCAGCAGACAGGGGCGGTATGGCTACACCTTC.

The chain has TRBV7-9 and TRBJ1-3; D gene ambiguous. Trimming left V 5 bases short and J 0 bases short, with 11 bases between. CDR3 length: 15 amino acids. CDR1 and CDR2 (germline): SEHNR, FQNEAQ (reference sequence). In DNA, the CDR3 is TGTGCCAGCAGCCCCGGAACAAGCTCTGGAAACACCATATATTTT. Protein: CASSPGTSSGNTIYF.

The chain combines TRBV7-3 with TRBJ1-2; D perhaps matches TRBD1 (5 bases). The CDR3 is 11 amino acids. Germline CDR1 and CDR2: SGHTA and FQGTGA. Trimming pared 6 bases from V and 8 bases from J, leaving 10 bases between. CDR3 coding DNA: TGTGCCAGCAGTATTGGGGGAGGCTACACCTTC. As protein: CASSIGGGYTF. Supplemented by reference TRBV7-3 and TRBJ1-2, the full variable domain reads GAGVSQTPSNKVTEKGKYVELRCDPISGHTALYWYRQSLGQGPEFLIYFQGTGAADDSGLPNDRFFAVRPEGSVSTLKIQRTERGDSAVYLCASSIGGGYTFGSGTRLTVV.

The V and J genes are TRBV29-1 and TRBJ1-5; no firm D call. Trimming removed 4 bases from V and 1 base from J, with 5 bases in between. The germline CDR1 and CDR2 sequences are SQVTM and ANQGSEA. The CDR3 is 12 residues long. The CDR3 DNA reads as TGCAGCGTTGGAGACAGCAATCAGCCCCAGCATTTT. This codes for CSVGDSNQPQHF.

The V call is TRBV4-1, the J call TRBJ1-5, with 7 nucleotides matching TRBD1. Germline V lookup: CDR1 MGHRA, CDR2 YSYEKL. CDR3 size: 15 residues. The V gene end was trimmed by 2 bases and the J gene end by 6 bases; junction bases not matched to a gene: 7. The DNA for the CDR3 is TGCGCCAGCAGCCAAATAACAGGGGAGGGTCAGCCCCAGCATTTT. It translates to CASSQITGEGQPQHF.

This CDR3 is CAWSRRGGTGELFF. The CDR3 bases are TGTGCCTGGAGTCGCCGGGGAGGAACCGGGGAGCTGTTTTTT. J is TRBJ2-2 and V is TRBV30; tentatively, D is TRBD2 (6 bases). CDR1 GTSNPN and CDR2 SVGIG come from the germline V gene (reference sequence). Trimming removed 2 bases from V and 5 bases from J, with 12 bases in between. This CDR3 contains 14 residues.

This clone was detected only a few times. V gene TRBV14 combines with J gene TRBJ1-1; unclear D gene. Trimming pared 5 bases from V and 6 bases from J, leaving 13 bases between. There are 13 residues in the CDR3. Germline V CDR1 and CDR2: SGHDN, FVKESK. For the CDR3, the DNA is TGTGCCAGCAGCACCTCGGACCACCCTGAAGCTTTCTTT. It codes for CASSTSDHPEAFF. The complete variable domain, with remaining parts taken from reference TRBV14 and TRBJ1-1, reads EAGVTQFPSHSVIEKGQTVTLRCDPISGHDNLYWYRRVMGKEIKFLLHFVKESKQDESGMPNNRFLAERTGGTYSTLKVQPAELEDSGVYFCASSTSDHPEAFFGQGTRLTVV.

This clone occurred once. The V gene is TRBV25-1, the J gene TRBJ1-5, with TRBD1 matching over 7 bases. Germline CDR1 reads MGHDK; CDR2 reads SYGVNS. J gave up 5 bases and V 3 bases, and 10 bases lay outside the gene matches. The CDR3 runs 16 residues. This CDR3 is CASSDRQGGGHQPQHF. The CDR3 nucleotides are TGTGCCAGCAGTGACCGACAGGGAGGGGGACATCAGCCCCAGCATTTT.

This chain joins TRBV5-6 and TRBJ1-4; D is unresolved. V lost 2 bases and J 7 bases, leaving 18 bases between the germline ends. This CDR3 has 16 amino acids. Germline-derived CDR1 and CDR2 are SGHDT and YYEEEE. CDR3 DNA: TGTGCCAGCAGCTTAAGTCCAATTCCGGGGAGTGAAAAACTGTTTTTT. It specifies CASSLSPIPGSEKLFF.

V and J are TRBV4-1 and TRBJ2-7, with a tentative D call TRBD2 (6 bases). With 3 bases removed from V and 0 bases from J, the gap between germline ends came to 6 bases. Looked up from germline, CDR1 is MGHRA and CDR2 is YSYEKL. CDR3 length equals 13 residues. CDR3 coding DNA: TGCGCCAGCAGCCAGCGGGACTCCTACGAGCAGTACTTC. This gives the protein CASSQRDSYEQYF.